This T cell receptor (beta chain) comes out of a study of T cell repertoires in cytomegalovirus infection. Across the whole study: Matching HLA type, along with CMV infection, was indicated by public TCR beta signatures.

TCRdb itself ran the reads through MiXCR, one entry per CDR3 protein. The sample has around 440,000 distinct CDR3 sequences; approximately 10% are singletons. This clonotype appeared many times. Antigen specificity is unknown. Study-level points and caveats: Individuals carrying CMV plus the relevant HLA were identified by cumulative frequency of public TCR beta families. Dominating the ex vivo response were HLA-C-restricted CMV-specific TCR beta clonotypes.

V lost 5 bases, J lost 5 bases, and 19 bases stayed unmatched. CDR1 and CDR2 (germline): MDHEN, SYDVKM. The CDR3 is 19 amino acids. The sample taken for sequencing was PBMCs. The V gene is TRBV28, the J gene TRBJ2-2; 8 bases fit TRBD2. The sequence was collected from a human donor in good health (CMV status not recorded). Some clones in this sample may be carry-over from other donors' samples. Here the CDR3 reads CASSPPYGTRNVETGELFF. The DNA of the CDR3 is TGTGCCAGCAGTCCCCCTTACGGGACTAGGAATGTAGAAACCGGGGAGCTGTTTTTT.